This TCR beta chain was captured in a study of shared clonotypes between healthy human individuals. Germline CDR1 reads MDHEN; CDR2 reads SYDVKM. This CDR3 region has 17 residues. The method was immunoSEQ multiplex PCR; TCRdb's version includes in-frame clones alone and lacks a portion of them. The sample consists of about 110,000 clones, more than 65% of them appearing once. This chain joins TRBV28 and TRBJ2-5, with D perhaps matching TRBD1 (5 bases). The J call could be wrong; TRBJ2-7 is a better fit for the DNA end. The sequence was obtained from a woman aged 25 to 39 in good health. Specimen: memory CD8+ T cells sorted from blood. Described subset: CD45RO+ cells pooled with CCR7-negative TemRA cells. This chain's CDR3 is CASQTLHIRQSSYEQYF. The CDR3 region has the DNA TGTGCCAGCCAAACCCTACACATCCGACAGAGCTCCTACGAGCAGTACTTC.